The sequence of this T cell receptor beta chain was determined in a study of beta chain features in type 1 diabetes. Study-wide findings and caveats: Shortening that was moderate but significant affected the TCRB CDR3s of Type 1 diabetes patients in all four CD4+ subsets. Patients and controls would share equally any PCR tilt toward shorter templates. Within the patient group, naive, central memory and Treg TCRB repertoires appeared more similar to each other than within healthy donors.

In this sample, this clone turned up a few times. Its target is not known. What was sequenced were expressed TCRB transcripts, since all of the isolated RNA had been reverse transcribed. TCRdb's table, derived via immunoSEQ multiplex PCR, lists solely in-frame clones and lacks some. The table has around 280,000 clones, around 16% seen once. Researchers reported sorting CD4+ naive, central memory, regulatory and stem cell-like memory cells via CD45RO/CCR7/CD25/CD127/CD95/CD27. The CDR3 is 15 amino acids. From germline, CDR1 is SGHDN and CDR2 FVKESK. Trimming cost V 4 bases and J 3 bases; bases outside gene matches: 7.

The source is a man aged 18 to 30 with type 1 diabetes. This sequence joins TRBV14 and TRBJ1-2, with TRBD1 identical over 8 bases. Sequences were obtained from naive CD4+ T cells from blood. DNA of the CDR3: TGTGCCAGCAGCCTTGTTTTGGGACAGGACTATGGCTACACCTTC. Its protein product is CASSLVLGQDYGYTF.